The next 28 T cell receptor beta chains were all read from a single sample in a study of early T cells in non-severe SARS-CoV-2 infection. MiXCR was run by TCRdb on the 5' RACE reads, yielding one entry per CDR3 protein. The table records roughly 80,000 distinct CDR3 sequences, about 11% of them present only once. The input for sequencing was whole blood, taken at baseline. The origin of the receptors is an adult who was a healthcare worker with PCR-confirmed SARS-CoV-2 infection or an uninfected control (not recorded which).

This chain uses TRBV20-1 with TRBJ2-7; the D gene could be TRBD1 or TRBD2 (5 bases each). CDR1 and CDR2 from the germline V gene are DFQATT and SNEGSKA (reference sequence). Trimming removed 1 base from V and 2 bases from J, with 9 bases in between. This CDR3 is 13 amino acids long. CDR3 loop: CSARGGTPYEQYF. For the CDR3, the DNA is TGCAGTGCTAGAGGAGGGACCCCCTACGAGCAGTACTTC.

The gene calls are TRBV28 and TRBJ2-3; the D gene is possibly TRBD1 (5 bases). V was shortened by 6 bases and J by 0 bases, with 7 bases between the two germline ends. The CDR3 runs to 13 residues. Germline loops: CDR1 MDHEN, CDR2 SYDVKM. CDR3 nucleotides: TGTGCCAGCAGGGGGCCTAGCACAGATACGCAGTATTTT. Amino acid sequence: CASRGPSTDTQYF.

Relative to its sample, this clonotype is medium-sized. V is TRBV20-1 and J is TRBJ1-6, with TRBD1 matching over 7 bases. This CDR3 contains 13 residues. CDR1 is DFQATT, CDR2 SNEGSKA, per germline (reference sequence). V was clipped by 5 bases and J by 11 bases; unmatched bases: 9. The CDR3 loop is CSAGGTESAPLHF. In nucleotides, the CDR3 is TGCAGTGCTGGGGGGACAGAGTCCGCACCCCTCCACTTT.

Comments on this clonotype: A much larger clone lies a single base off, so this may be a read error. This chain links TRBV10-3 with TRBJ2-2; D not resolved. CDR1 is ENHRY and CDR2 is SYGVKD in the germline V gene. The V and J ends lost 10 bases and 2 bases respectively, with 14 bases between them. This CDR3 comprises 14 residues. This chain's CDR3 is CATTSQENTGELFF. The CDR3 DNA reads as TGTGCCACCACGTCCCAGGAAAACACCGGGGAGCTGTTTTTT.

The CDR3 loop reads CSAGQGDTGELFF. CDR3 nucleotide sequence: TGCAGCGCGGGACAGGGAGACACCGGGGAGCTGTTTTTT. The rearrangement links TRBV29-1 to TRBJ2-2; 9 bases align to TRBD1. The CDR3 sequence is 13 residues long. J lost 3 bases, V lost 7 bases, and 3 bases had no gene match. Looked up from germline, CDR1 is SQVTM and CDR2 is ANQGSEA.

This chain uses TRBV3-1 with TRBJ2-7; no firm D call. The length of the CDR3 is 12 residues. Trimming pared 0 bases from V and 4 bases from J, leaving 4 bases between. The germline V gene has CDR1 LGHDT and CDR2 YNNKEL (reference sequence). The CDR3 loop reads CASSQDGYEQYF. In nucleotides, the CDR3 is TGTGCCAGCAGCCAAGACGGTTACGAGCAGTACTTC.

The V and J genes are TRBV12-3 or TRBV12-4 and TRBJ2-7, with a possible D match to TRBD1 (6 bases). The CDR3 consists of 16 residues. Between the trimmed V and J ends, which lost 4 bases and 7 bases, there was a span of 23 bases. The CDR3 region has the DNA TGTGCCAGCAGTTCCCTGCTAGGGACACCAGCAAGGGAGCAGTACTTC. It yields the protein CASSSLLGTPAREQYF.

CDR3 loop: CASREGALKGGRETQYF. Written as DNA, the CDR3 is TGTGCCAGCAGGGAGGGGGCATTGAAGGGAGGTCGGGAGACCCAGTACTTC. V and J are TRBV28 and TRBJ2-5, with D maybe TRBD1 (7 bases). From germline, CDR1 is MDHEN and CDR2 SYDVKM. Between the trimmed V and J ends, which lost 6 bases and 5 bases, there was a span of 25 bases. The CDR3 loop spans 17 amino acids.

This clonotype turned up a few times. The rearrangement joins TRBV18 to TRBJ2-3, with a possible D match to TRBD1 (5 bases). V gave up 2 bases and J gave up 4 bases, with 7 bases separating them. The CDR3 consists of 13 residues. Germline values: CDR1 KGHSH, CDR2 LQKENI. CDR3 protein: CASSPGASDTQYF. DNA for the CDR3: TGTGCCAGCTCACCAGGGGCATCAGATACGCAGTATTTT.

The chain carries TRBV7-2 and TRBJ1-1; 9 bases are shared with TRBD1. Germline V lookup: CDR1 SGHTA, CDR2 FQGNSA. The CDR3 consists of 16 residues. Trimming cost V 4 bases and J 7 bases; bases outside gene matches: 13. The CDR3 DNA reads as TGTGCCAGCAGCTCCGGACAGGGGCTCAGAACAGGTGAAGCTTTCTTT. Protein: CASSSGQGLRTGEAFF.

This clonotype was seen repeatedly, ten times or more. The J gene is TRBJ2-7, the V gene TRBV6-1; the D is unclear. Germline lookup yields CDR1 MNHNS and CDR2 SASEGT. The CDR3 covers 16 residues. Trimming took 2 bases from V and 3 from J, leaving 17 bases between them. The CDR3 here is CASSELPSPSFYEQYF. CDR3 nucleotides: TGTGCCAGCAGTGAATTGCCTTCGCCTAGTTTCTACGAGCAGTACTTC.

This clonotype was found many times. The V gene is TRBV27, the J gene TRBJ2-2; 9 bases agree with TRBD2. Per germline, CDR1 MNHEY and CDR2 SMNVEV (reference sequence). J was trimmed by 8 bases and V by 6 bases; bases with no gene match: 7. CDR3 length: 14 amino acids. CDR3 sequence (DNA): TGTGCCAGCAGAGGTAGCGGGGGTTTAGGGGAGCTGTTTTTT. Translated: CASRGSGGLGELFF.

This clonotype was detected only a few times. V and J are TRBV11-2 and TRBJ2-1, with TRBD1 matching over 8 bases. The germline V gene encodes CDR1 SGHAT and CDR2 FQNNGV. The CDR3 has 17 residues. J gave up 0 bases and V 3 bases, and 7 bases lay outside the gene matches. CDR3 protein: CASSFNRGKNSYNEQFF. The CDR3 DNA follows: TGTGCCAGCAGCTTCAACAGGGGGAAAAACTCCTACAATGAGCAGTTCTTC. The whole variable domain, remainder taken from reference TRBV11-2 and TRBJ2-1, is EAGVAQSPRYKIIEKRQSVAFWCNPISGHATLYWYQQILGQGPKLLIQFQNNGVVDDSQLPKDRFSAERLKGVDSTLKIQPAKLEDSAVYLCASSFNRGKNSYNEQFFGPGTRLTVL.

The chain uses TRBV2 and TRBJ2-1; possible D gene TRBD1, 5 bases. Trimming took off 3 bases at V and 6 bases at J, with 9 bases between the two ends. CDR1 and CDR2 from the germline V gene are SNHLY and FYNNEI. The CDR3 runs to 13 residues. The CDR3 spells CASSDNDSNEQFF. The CDR3 DNA follows: TGTGCCAGCAGTGATAACGACAGCAATGAGCAGTTCTTC.

At least ten counts were recorded for this clonotype. The DNA of the CDR3 is TGTGCCAGCAGCCCACAGGAGCTCTATGGCTACACCTTC. Residues: CASSPQELYGYTF. V and J are TRBV12-3 or TRBV12-4 and TRBJ1-2, with D possibly being TRBD1 (5 bases). Trimming stripped 6 bases from V and 4 bases from J, with 12 bases between. This CDR3 comprises 13 residues.

This clonotype was observed many times. The J gene is TRBJ2-3, the V gene TRBV19; D is ambiguous. The CDR3 is 14 residues long. Germline loops: CDR1 LNHDA, CDR2 SQIVND (reference sequence). With 1 base removed from V and 3 bases from J, the gap between germline ends came to 8 bases. CDR3 DNA sequence: TGTGCCAGTAGTATAGTTTCAGGAACAGATACGCAGTATTTT. This codes for CASSIVSGTDTQYF.

The rearrangement uses TRBV6-2 or TRBV6-3 and TRBJ2-1; D is tentatively TRBD1 or TRBD2 (5 bases each). CDR1 is MNHEY, CDR2 SVGEGT, per germline. V shed 2 bases and J shed 0 bases, with 11 bases lying between them. The CDR3 has 16 residues. CDR3 loop: CASSYTGQSSYNEQFF. The CDR3 region has the DNA TGTGCCAGCAGTTACACGGGGCAGAGCTCCTACAATGAGCAGTTCTTC.

The V and J genes are TRBV28 and TRBJ2-4; TRBD2 agrees at 7 bases. Germline trimming cut 8 bases from V and 2 bases from J; bases unmatched to any gene: 6. Germline V gene data show CDR1 as MDHEN and CDR2 as SYDVKM. This CDR3 has 14 amino acids. The CDR3 is CASRRLATKNIQYF. The CDR3 DNA sequence: TGTGCCAGCCGGAGACTAGCAACCAAAAACATTCAGTACTTC.

This clonotype was picked up many times. The rearrangement joins TRBV9 to TRBJ2-5; 8 nucleotides align to TRBD2. CDR3 length: 15 residues. Unmatched junction bases numbered 6, after V lost 0 bases and J lost 5 bases. CDR1 SGDLS and CDR2 YYNGEE come from the germline V gene. The CDR3 DNA sequence: TGTGCCAGCAGCGTAGCATCGGGACTAGGGGAGACCCAGTACTTC. Its protein is CASSVASGLGETQYF.

This clonotype was picked up a small number of times. J is TRBJ2-5 and V is TRBV11-2; 7 positions match TRBD1. The length of the CDR3 is 16 residues. The trim removed 4 bases at V and 3 bases at J, leaving 11 bases unmatched. From germline, CDR1 is SGHAT and CDR2 FQNNGV. CDR3 nucleotides: TGTGCCAGCAGCTCACCCTCCGGGACAGCAAAAGAGACCCAGTACTTC. Its translation is CASSSPSGTAKETQYF.

V usage is TRBV6-2 or TRBV6-3 and J usage is TRBJ2-7, with D hard to call. There are 11 residues in the CDR3. With 3 bases removed from V and 5 bases from J, the gap between germline ends came to 5 bases. Germline V CDR1 and CDR2: MNHEY, SVGEGT. CDR3 amino acids: CASSYHDEQYF. DNA of the CDR3: TGTGCCAGCAGTTATCACGACGAGCAGTACTTC.

This clonotype appeared a few times. The V gene is TRBV6-1, the J gene TRBJ2-1, with TRBD2 as a possible D gene (6 bases). The germline V gene has CDR1 MNHNS and CDR2 SASEGT. V lost 4 bases and J 3 bases, leaving 10 bases between the germline ends. The CDR3 loop spans 14 amino acids. CDR3 nucleotides: TGTGCCAGCAGTGGACTAGATTACTACAATGAGCAGTTCTTC. Amino acids: CASSGLDYYNEQFF.

This clonotype was seen only a few times. This rearrangement joins TRBV5-6 to TRBJ2-7; D gene ambiguous. The V end was cut by 2 bases, the J end by 9 bases, with 18 bases between. The CDR3 contains 14 residues. Germline-derived CDR1 and CDR2 are SGHDT and YYEEEE. The CDR3 loop is CASSFNSPLLGQYF. CDR3 bases: TGTGCCAGCAGCTTCAATAGCCCCCTACTTGGGCAGTACTTC.

In its sample, this clonotype was seen many times. This sequence joins TRBV29-1 and TRBJ2-7; 11 bases are shared with TRBD2. This CDR3 has 13 residues. The germline V gene has CDR1 SQVTM and CDR2 ANQGSEA. Trimming cost V 5 bases and J 5 bases; bases outside gene matches: 5. The CDR3 loop reads CSVTGTSGHEQYF. The DNA of the CDR3 is TGCAGCGTTACCGGGACTAGCGGACACGAGCAGTACTTC.

This chain connects TRBV7-2 to TRBJ2-2; possibly TRBD2 for D (6 bases). CDR1 is SGHTA and CDR2 is FQGNSA in the germline V gene. Trimming cost V 3 bases and J 0 bases, with 11 bases left between them. The length of the CDR3 is 16 residues. CDR3: CASSFHGGANTGELFF. The DNA of the CDR3 is TGTGCCAGCAGCTTCCACGGGGGAGCGAACACCGGGGAGCTGTTTTTT.

The CDR3 protein is CASRDAGGSYSNQPQHF. CDR3 coding DNA: TGTGCCAGCAGGGATGCGGGAGGCAGCTATAGCAATCAGCCCCAGCATTTT. The rearrangement joins TRBV28 to TRBJ1-5; D not certain. Trimming removed 6 bases at V and 0 bases at J, with 18 bases between. This CDR3 has 17 residues. Germline CDR1 is MDHEN and CDR2 is SYDVKM.

This chain uses TRBV5-1 with TRBJ1-4; D is possibly TRBD1 (6 bases). Germline values: CDR1 SGHRS, CDR2 YFSETQ. The CDR3 runs to 15 residues. Trimming stripped 0 bases from V and 8 bases from J, with 14 bases between. The CDR3 sequence is CASSLGSGAGEKLFF. In DNA form, the CDR3 reads TGCGCCAGCAGCTTGGGTTCGGGGGCCGGGGAAAAACTGTTTTTT.

The rearrangement joins TRBV5-1 to TRBJ1-1; D gene uncertain. The CDR3 totals 14 residues. Germline CDR1 SGHRS, CDR2 YFSETQ. Trimming cost V 6 bases and J 1 base, with 13 bases left between them. In nucleotides, the CDR3 is TGCGCCAGCACGATTGATGGAAAGAACACTGAAGCTTTCTTT. Translated, it gives CASTIDGKNTEAFF.